This TCR beta chain was profiled in a study of regulatory T cells in long-lasting Graves disease. V was clipped by 1 base and J by 9 bases, with 16 bases between them. This CDR3 contains 15 residues. Germline V CDR1 and CDR2: MDHEN, SYDVKM. Arm-PCR of CDR3 regions and iRepertoire HTBI primers were the basis on which TCR beta libraries were built. TCRdb itself ran the multiplex PCR reads through MiXCR, one entry per CDR3 protein. The sample includes some 420,000 distinct CDR3 sequences, under 25% of them seen just once. Study results and limitations: Comparison showed that persistent patients shared more public clonotypes (about 2,600) than new patients (nearly 1,000).

Documented time point: persistent/refractory GD, antithyroid drugs over 5 years with positive TRAb. Following extraction of RNA from PBMCs, that RNA was used to make the TCR library. Only a few counts were recorded for this clonotype. The antigen remains unidentified. The TCR comes from a female donor with Graves disease. The source material was peripheral blood mononuclear cells (PBMCs), sampled when the disease was refractory, from a patient treated with antithyroid drugs. J is TRBJ1-5 and V is TRBV28; D possibly corresponds to TRBD1 (5 bases). The CDR3 region is CASSLSEGKRGPQHF. The CDR3 region has the DNA TGTGCCAGCAGTTTATCAGAGGGGAAAAGGGGGCCCCAGCATTTT.